These 31 T cell receptor beta chains came from one sample sequenced in a study of cytomegalovirus exposure and HLA in healthy donors. It was with 60 Vbeta and 13 Jbeta primers that the PCR ran. Some clones are missing from TCRdb's copy, which holds only in-frame ones; the method was immunoSEQ multiplex PCR. Of about 180,000 clones in the sample, 65% to 85% were seen once. The specimen was PBMCs. The receptor source for this set is a girl under 18 in good health and CMV-seropositive.

The V and J genes are TRBV29-1 and TRBJ2-7, with 8 bases identical to TRBD2. The ends lost 4 bases at V and 1 base at J; junction bases unmatched: 12. This CDR3 spans 16 amino acids. Germline CDR1 reads SQVTM; CDR2 reads ANQGSEA. This CDR3 reads CSVVHRDSGKSYEQYF. As DNA, the CDR3 is TGCAGCGTTGTTCACAGGGATAGCGGGAAATCCTACGAGCAGTACTTC.

This sequence joins TRBV4-1 and TRBJ1-1, with D tentatively TRBD1 (5 bases). V lost 4 bases and J lost 0, with 12 bases in between. CDR1 and CDR2 from the germline V gene are MGHRA and YSYEKL. There are 15 residues in the CDR3. The CDR3 region has the DNA TGCGCCAGCAGCCGAGGAGGAGGGGTGAACACTGAAGCTTTCTTT. Amino acids: CASSRGGGVNTEAFF.

This clone was found once. This chain connects TRBV13 to TRBJ2-5; D gene unclear. The V end lost 2 bases, the J end lost 3 bases, and 10 bases lay between the germline ends. CDR1 is PRHDT, CDR2 FYEKMQ, per germline (reference sequence). The CDR3 runs to 14 residues. In DNA, the CDR3 is TGTGCCAGCAGCTTATACAGCCTAAAAGAGACCCAGTACTTC. It translates to CASSLYSLKETQYF.

This chain connects TRBV28 to TRBJ1-2; D is possibly TRBD1 (5 bases). Germline V gene sequence: CDR1 MDHEN, CDR2 SYDVKM. This CDR3 comprises 14 residues. V gave up 2 bases and J gave up 8 bases, with 15 bases separating them. The CDR3 region is CASSLKGGAYGYTF. Here the CDR3 DNA reads TGTGCCAGCAGTTTAAAAGGCGGGGCCTACGGCTACACCTTC.

The chain employs TRBV6-6 and TRBJ2-1; the D is unclear. The V gene's germline CDR1 is MNHNY and CDR2 SVGAGI (reference sequence). The CDR3 consists of 12 residues. The V and J ends lost 2 bases and 5 bases respectively, with 4 bases between them. CDR3 DNA: TGTGCCAGCAGTTACGCTAACAATGAGCAGTTCTTC. This codes for CASSYANNEQFF.

The V call is TRBV6-1, the J call TRBJ2-7; unclear D gene. Germline V gene sequence: CDR1 MNHNS, CDR2 SASEGT. Trimming took 4 bases from V and 2 from J, leaving 9 bases between them. CDR3 length: 13 residues. The CDR3 spells CASSAEYTYEQYF. CDR3 nucleotides: TGTGCCAGCAGTGCAGAATACACCTACGAGCAGTACTTC.

The chain uses TRBV2 and TRBJ1-2; D uncertain. The CDR3 is 13 residues long. V lost 4 bases and J 4 bases, leaving 10 bases between the germline ends. The V gene's germline CDR1 is SNHLY and CDR2 FYNNEI. The CDR3 spells CASSVHGRYGYTF. CDR3 sequence (DNA): TGTGCCAGCAGTGTTCACGGTCGCTATGGCTACACCTTC.

V usage is TRBV18 and J usage is TRBJ1-1; tentatively, D is TRBD1 (6 bases). V was clipped by 1 base and J by 6 bases, with 18 bases between them. Germline V lookup: CDR1 KGHSH, CDR2 LQKENI. CDR3 length: 16 amino acids. The CDR3 loop is CASSPHRVSELAEAFF. In DNA, the CDR3 is TGTGCCAGCTCACCACACAGGGTTTCCGAACTTGCTGAAGCTTTCTTT.

CDR3 sequence: CSVDAGGLRGYTF. Written as DNA, the CDR3 is TGCAGCGTTGATGCGGGGGGGCTACGTGGCTACACCTTC. The rearrangement uses TRBV29-1 and TRBJ1-2; a weak D match, TRBD1 (6 bases). Per the germline V gene, CDR1 is SQVTM and CDR2 is ANQGSEA. This CDR3 comprises 13 residues. V was shortened by 3 bases and J by 7 bases, with 15 bases between the two germline ends. Using reference TRBV29-1 and TRBJ1-2 for the parts outside the CDR3, the full variable domain is SAVISQKPSRDICQRGTSLTIQCQVDSQVTMMFWYRQQPGQSLTLIATANQGSEATYESGFVIDKFPISRPNLTFSTLTVSNMSPEDSSIYLCSVDAGGLRGYTFGSGTRLTVV.

The chain uses TRBV6-5 and TRBJ1-4; TRBD1 is a possible D gene (5 bases). CDR1 is MNHEY and CDR2 is SVGAGI in the germline V gene. CDR3 length: 15 residues. Between the trimmed V and J ends, which lost 8 bases and 4 bases, there was a span of 17 bases. The CDR3 sequence: CASASDPGFNEKLFF. The CDR3 DNA sequence: TGTGCCAGCGCATCGGATCCAGGGTTTAATGAAAAACTGTTTTTT.

This chain connects TRBV19 to TRBJ1-2; 7 bases are shared with TRBD1. This CDR3 is 15 amino acids long. Germline V gene lookup returns CDR1 LNHDA and CDR2 SQIVND (reference sequence). J lost 0 bases, V lost 4 bases, and 5 bases had no gene match. CDR3 nucleotide sequence: TGTGCCAGTAGTAGGGGACAGTTAGCTAACTATGGCTACACCTTC. It yields the protein CASSRGQLANYGYTF.

The V call is TRBV27, the J call TRBJ2-4, with 10 bases lining up with TRBD1. There are 16 residues in the CDR3. Germline assignment: CDR1 MNHEY and CDR2 SMNVEV (reference sequence). The J segment lost 2 bases and the V segment lost 5 bases, leaving 6 bases of the junction unmatched. This CDR3 is CASSKDRGLSKNIQYF. The CDR3 coding sequence is TGTGCCAGCAGTAAAGACAGGGGGCTGTCCAAAAACATTCAGTACTTC.

The rearrangement joins TRBV27 to TRBJ2-1, with TRBD2 matching over 8 bases. The V and J ends lost 6 bases and 0 bases, in that order; junction bases with no gene match: 16. Germline loops: CDR1 MNHEY, CDR2 SMNVEV (reference sequence). This CDR3 is 19 amino acids long. The CDR3 nucleotides are TGTGCCAGCAGGGGTTCGTTTAGCGGGAATCCTAGCTCCTACAATGAGCAGTTCTTC. Its translation is CASRGSFSGNPSSYNEQFF.

The chain couples TRBV14 to TRBJ2-1; no firm D call. Germline V CDR1 and CDR2: SGHDN, FVKESK. The CDR3 runs to 14 residues. The V end lost 1 base, the J end lost 6 bases, and 10 bases lay between the germline ends. The CDR3 loop reads CASSQVSAINEQFF. CDR3 in DNA: TGTGCCAGCAGCCAAGTCTCCGCGATCAATGAGCAGTTCTTC.

This clone was counted between two and nine times. This chain uses TRBV10-3 with TRBJ2-1; 11 nucleotides match TRBD2. The CDR3 spans 16 residues. In germline, CDR1 is ENHRY, CDR2 SYGVKD. After removal of 4 bases from V and 6 bases from J, the junction contained 8 bases not matched to a gene. The CDR3 protein is CAISVLGLADPNEQFF. In DNA form, the CDR3 reads TGTGCCATCAGTGTGCTGGGACTAGCGGATCCCAATGAGCAGTTCTTC.

The J gene is TRBJ2-7, the V gene TRBV27; D may be TRBD2 (5 bases). Per germline, CDR1 MNHEY and CDR2 SMNVEV (reference sequence). Trimming cost V 6 bases and J 6 bases, with 18 bases left between them. The CDR3 contains 14 residues. The CDR3 reads CASSRDSTSGEQYF. The CDR3 nucleotides read TGTGCCAGCAGCCGAGACTCAACCAGCGGCGAGCAGTACTTC.

In this sample, this clone turned up a few times. The sample holds other DNA sequences that translate to the same CDR3. V and J are TRBV6-5 and TRBJ1-1; tentatively, D is TRBD1 (5 bases). Germline values: CDR1 MNHEY, CDR2 SVGAGI. This CDR3 is 13 amino acids long. V was pared by 6 bases and J by 1 base, with 9 bases between. CDR3 coding DNA: TGTGCCAGCAGGACTCAGGGGAACACTGAAGCTTTCTTT. Protein: CASRTQGNTEAFF.

V gene TRBV6-5 combines with J gene TRBJ2-3, with a tentative D call TRBD1 (6 bases). V gave up 9 bases and J gave up 6 bases, with 13 bases separating them. CDR3 length: 12 amino acids. Germline V gene data show CDR1 as MNHEY and CDR2 as SVGAGI. CDR3 nucleotide sequence: TGTGCCAGTGGACAGAGCCGGGATACGCAGTATTTT. This sequence encodes CASGQSRDTQYF.

This sequence joins TRBV7-9 and TRBJ2-1; 12 nucleotides line up with TRBD1. V lost 6 bases, J lost 9 bases, and 9 bases stayed unmatched. CDR1 is SEHNR and CDR2 is FQNEAQ in the germline V gene (reference sequence). The CDR3 length is 15 residues. CDR3 region: CASSNKGTGGVEQFF. The CDR3 bases are TGTGCCAGCAGTAACAAGGGGACAGGGGGCGTTGAGCAGTTCTTC.

The V call is TRBV18, the J call TRBJ2-3; the match to TRBD1 covers 8 bases. The CDR3 is 14 amino acids. With 2 bases clipped from V and 4 bases from J, the junction kept 2 bases outside the gene matches. Germline values: CDR1 KGHSH, CDR2 LQKENI. CDR3 sequence reads: CASSPGQGPDTQYF. Written as DNA, the CDR3 is TGTGCCAGCTCACCAGGACAGGGCCCAGATACGCAGTATTTT. The whole variable domain, remainder taken from reference TRBV18 and TRBJ2-3, is NAGVMQNPRHLVRRRGQEARLRCSPMKGHSHVYWYRQLPEEGLKFMVYLQKENIIDESGMPKERFSAEFPKEGPSILRIQQVVRGDSAAYFCASSPGQGPDTQYFGPGTRLTVL.

The genes are TRBV27 and TRBJ2-7, with D possibly TRBD2 on 6 matching bases. The V gene's germline CDR1 is MNHEY and CDR2 SMNVEV (reference sequence). The CDR3 consists of 15 residues. V shed 4 bases and J shed 3 bases, with 16 bases lying between them. The CDR3 nucleotides read TGTGCCAGCAGTTCCCCCCAGTCAGCGGGCTACGAGCAGTACTTC. Residues: CASSSPQSAGYEQYF.

This clone was counted between two and nine times. The V gene is TRBV13, the J gene TRBJ2-2; TRBD1 matches 7 bases. Germline V lookup: CDR1 PRHDT, CDR2 FYEKMQ (reference sequence). The CDR3 is 16 amino acids. With V trimmed by 4 bases and J by 7 bases, 12 bases remained unmatched. CDR3 loop: CASSSHYRGINGELFF. Here the CDR3 DNA reads TGTGCCAGCAGCTCTCACTACAGGGGAATTAACGGGGAGCTGTTTTTT.

This clone was seen just once. This chain links TRBV6-4 with TRBJ1-2, with D possibly TRBD1 on 6 matching bases. The CDR3 contains 12 residues. The germline CDR1 and CDR2 sequences are MRHNA and SNTAGT. V was shortened by 8 bases and J by 7 bases, with 14 bases between the two germline ends. The CDR3 bases are TGTGCCAGCTCGTCAGGGGTAGGTGGCTACACCTTC. Translation gives CASSSGVGGYTF.

The chain uses TRBV30 and TRBJ2-1; a weak D match, TRBD2 (5 bases). The germline CDR1 and CDR2 sequences are GTSNPN and SVGIG (reference sequence). The V end was cut by 5 bases, the J end by 2 bases, with 10 bases between. The CDR3 consists of 13 residues. Here the CDR3 reads CAWSSGAYNEQFF. The DNA for the CDR3 is TGTGCCTGGTCCAGCGGAGCCTACAATGAGCAGTTCTTC.

This clone came up once. The chain employs TRBV7-9 and TRBJ2-7; D possibly corresponds to TRBD2 (6 bases). Germline V gene data show CDR1 as SEHNR and CDR2 as FQNEAQ (reference sequence). This CDR3 comprises 14 residues. With 3 bases removed from V and 2 bases from J, the gap between germline ends came to 11 bases. CDR3 amino acids: CASSFYGGTYEQYF. CDR3 sequence (DNA): TGTGCCAGCAGCTTCTACGGGGGAACCTACGAGCAGTACTTC.

V usage is TRBV7-9 and J usage is TRBJ1-1; a weak D match, TRBD1 (5 bases). This CDR3 spans 15 amino acids. Trimming took off 3 bases at V and 0 bases at J, with 11 bases between the two ends. Germline CDR1 is SEHNR and CDR2 is FQNEAQ (reference sequence). In DNA, the CDR3 is TGTGCCAGCAGCTTCCGCGGGGACTTGAACACTGAAGCTTTCTTT. The encoded protein is CASSFRGDLNTEAFF.

The V gene is TRBV7-2, the J gene TRBJ1-4; no definite D call. The CDR3 contains 14 residues. From germline, CDR1 is SGHTA and CDR2 FQGNSA. The V end lost 2 bases, the J end lost 5 bases, and 9 bases lay between the germline ends. This chain's CDR3 is CASSLWLGNEKLFF. The DNA of the CDR3 is TGTGCCAGCAGCTTATGGCTGGGCAATGAAAAACTGTTTTTT.

V usage is TRBV6-5 and J usage is TRBJ1-2; 7 bases align to TRBD1. The ends lost 5 bases at V and 5 bases at J; junction bases unmatched: 5. CDR1 is MNHEY and CDR2 is SVGAGI in the germline V gene. This CDR3 spans 13 amino acids. The CDR3 reads CASSPRDRYGYTF. CDR3 DNA sequence: TGTGCCAGCAGTCCCCGGGACAGATATGGCTACACCTTC.

CDR3 coding DNA: TGTGCCTGGAGCGCGAATGCCGGGACTAGCGGGATGGGGAAGTTCTTC. The encoded protein is CAWSANAGTSGMGKFF. The rearrangement uses TRBV30 and TRBJ2-1; TRBD2 agrees at 13 bases. The CDR3 covers 16 residues. CDR1 and CDR2 (germline): GTSNPN, SVGIG (reference sequence). V dropped 3 bases and J dropped 14; count of bases not matched to a gene: 16.

The V and J genes are TRBV7-9 and TRBJ1-5, with 8 bases that match TRBD1. V dropped 5 bases and J dropped 6; count of bases not matched to a gene: 6. CDR3 length: 14 amino acids. CDR1 SEHNR and CDR2 FQNEAQ come from the germline V gene (reference sequence). The CDR3 reads CASSLTGEIQPQHF. The CDR3 DNA reads TGTGCCAGCAGCCTGACAGGGGAGATTCAGCCCCAGCATTTT. Filled out from reference TRBV7-9 and TRBJ1-5, the complete variable domain reads DTGVSQNPRHKITKRGQNVTFRCDPISEHNRLYWYRQTLGQGPEFLTYFQNEAQLEKSRLLSDRFSAERPKGSFSTLEIQRTEQGDSAMYLCASSLTGEIQPQHFGDGTRLSIL.

The chain employs TRBV19 and TRBJ2-7; TRBD1 aligns across 7 bases. The CDR3 extends over 15 amino acids. Germline V CDR1 and CDR2: LNHDA, SQIVND (reference sequence). The trim removed 3 bases at V and 3 bases at J, leaving 8 bases unmatched. The CDR3 DNA reads TGTGCCAGTAGTATTTCGACAGGGACCCGCTACGAGCAGTACTTC. Translation: CASSISTGTRYEQYF.